These 5 T cell receptor beta chains were sequenced from one sample in a study of T cell repertoires in cytomegalovirus infection. No antigens are known for them. TCRdb reprocessed the reads via MiXCR and lists one record per CDR3 protein. The sample lists hundreds of thousands of distinct CDR3 sequences, under 40% occurring once. The sample consisted of cultured CD8+ T cells from PBMCs, taken from culture after CMV antigen stimulation. The receptors originated from a human donor in good health (CMV status not recorded). Some clones in this sample may be carry-over from other donors' samples.

The V call is TRBV19, the J call TRBJ2-6; TRBD1 might be the D (5 bases). The CDR3 spans 17 residues. V dropped 2 bases and J dropped 0 bases, with 11 bases sitting between them. The germline gives CDR1 LNHDA, CDR2 SQIVND (reference sequence). The CDR3 spells CASSIRTIPSGANVLTF. In nucleotides, the CDR3 is TGTGCCAGTAGTATAAGGACAATCCCCTCTGGGGCCAACGTCCTGACTTTC.

This chain joins TRBV7-6 and TRBJ2-7; 8 bases are shared with TRBD1. This CDR3 has 15 residues. CDR1 and CDR2 from the germline V gene are SGHVS and FNYEAQ. V lost 4 bases and J lost 3; bases outside the gene matches: 8. For the CDR3, the DNA is TGTGCCAGCAGCTCGCCGGGACAGGTAATCTACGAGCAGTACTTC. Protein sequence: CASSSPGQVIYEQYF.

This chain links TRBV5-6 with TRBJ1-2; D gene uncertain. V gave up 0 bases and J gave up 11 bases, with 11 bases separating them. CDR1 and CDR2 from the germline V gene are SGHDT and YYEEEE. The CDR3 is 12 residues long. For the CDR3, the DNA is TGTGCCAGCAGCTTGGAGTCCGCCTCGTACACCTTC. Translation: CASSLESASYTF.

This clonotype was observed a few times. This chain links TRBV12-5 with TRBJ2-7, with D tentatively TRBD1 (5 bases). From germline, CDR1 is LGHNT and CDR2 FRNRAP. This CDR3 comprises 12 residues. V was shortened by 6 bases and J by 6 bases, with 12 bases between the two germline ends. The CDR3 nucleotides read TGTGCTAGTGGATGGGGCAACCGCGAGCAGTACTTC. Residues: CASGWGNREQYF.

V usage is TRBV5-5 and J usage is TRBJ1-1; 7 nucleotides agree with TRBD1. J lost 6 bases, V lost 0 bases, and 8 bases had no gene match. This CDR3 is 15 amino acids long. Germline assignment: CDR1 SGHKS and CDR2 YYEKEE (reference sequence). CDR3 region: CASSLATGPLAEAFF. CDR3 nucleotide sequence: TGTGCCAGCAGCTTGGCGACAGGGCCGCTGGCTGAAGCTTTCTTT.